Presented here are 18 T cell receptor beta chains from one specimen sequenced in a study of T cell repertoires in cytomegalovirus infection. Their specific antigens are unknown. TCRdb redid the calling of the reads with MiXCR, one entry per CDR3 protein. Among some 24,000 distinct CDR3 sequences listed, approximately 22% were seen once. Sequences were derived from CD8+ T cells from cultured PBMCs, sampled from culture after CMV antigen stimulation. The receptors stem from a human donor in good health (CMV status not recorded). Some clones in this sample may be carry-over from other donors' samples.

The CDR3 loop is CSVIGSVGPYEQYF. Here the CDR3 DNA reads TGCAGCGTTATCGGGTCGGTCGGCCCCTACGAGCAGTACTTC. The genes are TRBV29-1 and TRBJ2-7; no clear D gene. CDR1 is SQVTM, CDR2 ANQGSEA, per germline. Trimming pared 5 bases from V and 2 bases from J, leaving 16 bases between. CDR3 size: 14 residues.

The CDR3 is CASRVGEETQYF. The CDR3 DNA reads as TGTGCCAGCAGGGTAGGGGAGGAGACCCAGTACTTC. The chain joins TRBV6-1 to TRBJ2-5, with D possibly being TRBD1 or TRBD2 (5 bases each). The germline V gene has CDR1 MNHNS and CDR2 SASEGT. This CDR3 comprises 12 residues. V lost 6 bases and J 5 bases, leaving 10 bases between the germline ends.

This clonotype came up a few times. The rearrangement joins TRBV19 to TRBJ2-3; D remains ambiguous. Germline-derived CDR1 and CDR2 are LNHDA and SQIVND (reference sequence). V lost 2 bases and J lost 2, with 2 bases in between. The CDR3 sequence is 12 residues long. The CDR3 coding sequence is TGTGCCAGTAGTATATCCACAGATACGCAGTATTTT. Encoded protein: CASSISTDTQYF.

This clonotype was seen only a few times. J is TRBJ1-1 and V is TRBV4-3; no clear D gene. Germline CDR1 is LGHNA and CDR2 is YSLEER. Between the trimmed V and J ends, which lost 4 bases and 5 bases, there was a span of 14 bases. The CDR3 is 14 amino acids. The DNA of the CDR3 is TGCGCCAGCAGCCTCTTTTGGGGTTTGACTGAAGCTTTCTTT. It codes for CASSLFWGLTEAFF.

This clonotype was seen more than once but under ten times. The gene calls are TRBV4-1 and TRBJ1-2; possibly TRBD1 for D (5 bases). There are 15 residues in the CDR3. Trimming removed 0 bases at V and 3 bases at J, with 11 bases between. Germline CDR1 and CDR2: MGHRA and YSYEKL. Here the CDR3 DNA reads TGCGCCAGCAGCCAAGAGGTGGAGGGACACTATGGCTACACCTTC. Translation: CASSQEVEGHYGYTF.

This clonotype occurred many times. The chain uses TRBV7-6 and TRBJ1-1; D is unresolved. The CDR3 runs to 14 residues. The V gene's germline CDR1 is SGHVS and CDR2 FNYEAQ. V was pared by 1 base and J by 1 base, with 7 bases between. The CDR3: CASSLGGRNTEAFF. The CDR3, as DNA: TGTGCCAGCAGCTTAGGCGGCAGGAACACTGAAGCTTTCTTT.

This clonotype was seen only a few times. This sequence joins TRBV20-1 and TRBJ1-1, with a weak D call TRBD1 (5 bases). Per germline, CDR1 DFQATT and CDR2 SNEGSKA (reference sequence). This CDR3 region has 14 residues. Trimming stripped 6 bases from V and 0 bases from J, with 14 bases between. The chain's CDR3 is CSATPRVMNTEAFF. CDR3 nucleotides: TGCAGTGCAACCCCCAGGGTGATGAACACTGAAGCTTTCTTT.

This clonotype was detected only a few times. V gene TRBV6-5 combines with J gene TRBJ1-1; D not certain. In germline, CDR1 is MNHEY, CDR2 SVGAGI. The CDR3 sequence is 14 residues long. The V and J ends lost 6 bases and 5 bases respectively, with 16 bases between them. The CDR3 spells CASRSGLVQTEAFF. CDR3 in DNA: TGTGCCAGCAGGAGCGGCTTGGTTCAAACTGAAGCTTTCTTT.

This clonotype was counted at least ten times. This chain joins TRBV7-2 and TRBJ1-5, with 11 bases matching TRBD1. The CDR3 has 15 residues. Germline V CDR1 and CDR2: SGHTA, FQGNSA. V gave up 5 bases and J gave up 6 bases; unmatched junction bases: 6. Here the CDR3 reads CASSAGQGAVQPQHF. In DNA form, the CDR3 reads TGTGCCAGCAGCGCCGGACAGGGGGCTGTTCAGCCCCAGCATTTT.

The V gene is TRBV29-1, the J gene TRBJ2-5, with D unresolved. The V gene's germline CDR1 is SQVTM and CDR2 ANQGSEA. The CDR3 extends over 12 amino acids. V was pared by 4 bases and J by 3 bases, with 9 bases between. The CDR3 loop reads CSVALAEETQYF. CDR3 coding DNA: TGCAGCGTTGCTCTGGCGGAAGAGACCCAGTACTTC. Together with reference TRBV29-1 and TRBJ2-5, the CDR3 gives the full variable domain: SAVISQKPSRDICQRGTSLTIQCQVDSQVTMMFWYRQQPGQSLTLIATANQGSEATYESGFVIDKFPISRPNLTFSTLTVSNMSPEDSSIYLCSVALAEETQYFGPGTRLLVL.

J is TRBJ2-7 and V is TRBV7-8; D uncertain. Per germline, CDR1 SGHVS and CDR2 FQNEAQ. V was cut by 1 base and J by 2 bases, with 15 bases left in between. This CDR3 contains 16 residues. The CDR3 region is CASSLGRSFVTYEQYF. In DNA form, the CDR3 reads TGTGCCAGCAGCTTAGGGCGGTCATTTGTAACCTACGAGCAGTACTTC.

The chain combines TRBV12-3 or TRBV12-4 with TRBJ1-4; the D gene is possibly TRBD1 (5 bases). This CDR3 region has 16 residues. Trimming took off 3 bases at V and 1 base at J, with 12 bases between the two ends. CDR3 sequence: CASSFGGGLTNEKLFF. The CDR3 region has the DNA TGTGCCAGCAGTTTCGGGGGGGGATTAACTAATGAAAAACTGTTTTTT.

This clonotype was seen repeatedly, ten times or more. Here the CDR3 reads CASSLGEPNTEAFF. CDR3 nucleotides: TGTGCCAGCAGCTTAGGAGAACCTAACACTGAAGCTTTCTTT. V is TRBV7-8 and J is TRBJ1-1; unclear D gene. This CDR3 region has 14 residues. CDR1 is SGHVS, CDR2 FQNEAQ, per germline. V was trimmed by 1 base and J by 2 bases, leaving 8 bases between them.

This chain joins TRBV5-1 and TRBJ1-3; D is perhaps TRBD1 (6 bases). The germline gives CDR1 SGHRS, CDR2 YFSETQ. The CDR3 consists of 17 residues. V was trimmed by 3 bases and J by 2 bases, leaving 18 bases between them. The DNA for the CDR3 is TGCGCCAGCAGCTCGGGGGGGGGGCCAGACCCTGGAAACACCATATATTTT. Translated, it gives CASSSGGGPDPGNTIYF.

This clonotype was detected only once. The J gene is TRBJ1-2, the V gene TRBV3-1, with a weak D call TRBD1 (5 bases). CDR1 LGHDT and CDR2 YNNKEL come from the germline V gene (reference sequence). This CDR3 is built from 15 residues. Deletions cut 4 bases from V and 3 bases from J, with 15 bases between. In nucleotides, the CDR3 is TGTGCCAGCAGCCGTCGGGGCAGTCTGGACTATGGCTACACCTTC. This gives the protein CASSRRGSLDYGYTF.

This chain uses TRBV4-3 with TRBJ2-5; weak D call: TRBD2 (6 bases). The CDR3 totals 16 residues. Germline CDR1 is LGHNA and CDR2 is YSLEER. Deletions cut 4 bases from V and 0 bases from J, with 15 bases between. CDR3 coding DNA: TGCGCCAGCAGCCCCGAGGGAGCGGGCCACCAAGAGACCCAGTACTTC. Its protein product is CASSPEGAGHQETQYF.

Ten or more counts support this clonotype. The chain carries TRBV7-9 and TRBJ2-3, with unresolved D. The CDR3 spans 13 residues. Germline values: CDR1 SEHNR, CDR2 FQNEAQ (reference sequence). V lost 6 bases to trimming and J lost 6 bases, with 13 bases between them. CDR3 in amino acids: CASSPKTFDTQYF. Here the CDR3 DNA reads TGTGCCAGCAGTCCGAAAACCTTCGATACGCAGTATTTT.

This clonotype was seen many times. This chain uses TRBV28 with TRBJ2-3; D tentatively reads TRBD1 or TRBD2 (6 bases each). The germline V and J ends were trimmed by 3 bases and 4 bases, with 14 bases remaining between them. Germline V gives CDR1 MDHEN, CDR2 SYDVKM. The CDR3 has 15 residues. CDR3 loop: CASSLDRASADTQYF. CDR3 DNA sequence: TGTGCCAGCAGTTTGGACAGAGCTAGCGCAGATACGCAGTATTTT.